These 5 T cell receptor beta chains were sequenced from one sample in a study of post-analysis software for immune sequencing data (dated by TCRdb to the mid-2010s). The research as a whole found: Significantly higher frequencies in patients than in controls were found for several TRBV segments, including TRBV5-6, TRBV5-1 and TRBV20-1.

Preparation of the library involved PCR. The instrument given in TCRdb is Illumina HiSeq 2500. To reduce PCR and sequencing biases, unique molecular identifiers were incorporated into the TCR beta cDNA libraries. TCRdb reworked the public reads: Q25 trimming with fastp, MiXCR clone assembly, productive beta chains retained. Merged by CDR3 protein, the rows form single entries marked with the most common genes and DNA. The sample table contains around 770,000 distinct CDR3 sequences; only one count was recorded for 35% to 55% of them. The ten largest clonotypes hold 4% to 5% of the sample. Which antigens these TCRs recognize remains unknown. The source material was blood. These receptors were collected from a girl aged 5 to 17 with multiple sclerosis.

This clonotype has only a few counts. This chain connects TRBV10-3 to TRBJ1-2; 8 bases line up with TRBD1. The V and J ends lost 5 bases and 3 bases, in that order; junction bases with no gene match: 5. From germline, CDR1 is ENHRY and CDR2 SYGVKD. CDR3 length: 14 amino acids. The CDR3 nucleotides are TGTGCCATCAGTAAACAGGGGGAGGACTATGGCTACACCTTC. Its translation is CAISKQGEDYGYTF.

V is TRBV20-1 and J is TRBJ2-3, with 9 nucleotides matching TRBD2. The germline gives CDR1 DFQATT, CDR2 SNEGSKA (reference sequence). J lost 5 bases, V lost 3 bases, and 9 bases had no gene match. The CDR3 contains 15 residues. The CDR3 sequence is CSARRLAEGGDTQYF. In DNA form, the CDR3 reads TGCAGTGCTAGGAGACTAGCGGAGGGCGGAGATACGCAGTATTTT.

This clonotype was counted a single time. Likely a read error: the CDR3 ends without its conserved phenylalanine or tryptophan. The V gene is TRBV28, the J gene TRBJ2-1; 10 nucleotides line up with TRBD2. The J segment lost 5 bases and the V segment lost 2 bases, leaving 3 bases of the junction unmatched. The CDR3 has 15 amino acids. Looked up from germline, CDR1 is MDHEN and CDR2 is SYDVKM. CDR3 in DNA: TGTGCCAGCAGTTTAAGGCTAGCGGGAGACAATGAGCAGTTCTGC. Protein: CASSLRLAGDNEQFC.

The chain has TRBV12-3 or TRBV12-4 and TRBJ2-3; 8 positions agree with TRBD2. CDR3 length: 19 residues. The V gene end was trimmed by 6 bases and the J gene end by 2 bases; junction bases not matched to a gene: 19. The CDR3 nucleotides are TGTGCCAGCAGCCGGCCGTGGGGTAAGCGGGAGTCTCCCACAGATACGCAGTATTTT. Translating it yields CASSRPWGKRESPTDTQYF.

This clonotype was seen only once. J is TRBJ2-7 and V is TRBV5-5; 7 nucleotides line up with TRBD2. Germline V gene data show CDR1 as SGHKS and CDR2 as YYEKEE (reference sequence). V dropped 4 bases and J dropped 7; count of bases not matched to a gene: 17. The CDR3 consists of 16 residues. The CDR3 DNA sequence: TGTGCCAGCAGCACAACAGGAGCGGGGCCCTACAATGAGCAGTACTTC. Protein sequence: CASSTTGAGPYNEQYF.